This entry is about one TCR beta chain. Its target is unknown. TCRdb re-analysed the reads in MiXCR, keeping a single row per CDR3 protein. The sample shows fewer than 700,000 distinct CDR3 sequences, 24% of them seen only once. V was trimmed by 7 bases and J by 3 bases, leaving 7 bases between them. The germline CDR1 and CDR2 sequences are MNHNS and SASEGT. The CDR3 is 12 residues long. This specimen belongs to a study of T cell repertoires in cytomegalovirus infection. Looking at the study overall: Both a matching HLA type and CMV infection were indicated by public TCR beta signatures. Whole-study findings and limits: HLA-C-restricted CMV-specific TCR beta clonotypes prevailed in the ex vivo response. Public TCR beta family frequency separated CMV-and-HLA carriers, including in an independent cohort.

This TCR was sampled from a human donor in good health (CMV status not recorded). Some clones in this sample may be carry-over from other donors' samples. Sequencing input: CD8+ T cells from PBMCs. The chain is built from TRBV6-1 and TRBJ2-1; D remains unclear. In nucleotides, the CDR3 is TGTGCCAGCACATCCGACTACAATGAGCAGTTCTTC. Translating gives CASTSDYNEQFF.